This is a list of T cell receptor beta chains from one sample in a study of shared clonotypes between healthy human individuals. Assay used: immunoSEQ multiplex PCR; TCRdb lists only in-frame clones, some missing. The sample records some 2.1 million clones, over 85% being singletons. The specimen was naive CD4+ T cells sorted from blood. Every receptor here comes from a man younger than 30 in good health. Both conserved end residues are trimmed from each CDR3. D genes are given only for firm matches.

TRBV4-3	-	TRBJ1-1	12	ASSQEGVNTEAF
TRBV25-1	-	TRBJ2-7	11	ASSESPGYEQY
TRBV27	-	TRBJ2-7	14	ASSLARVGPTYEQY
TRBV7-8	-	TRBJ2-7	13	ASSLEAGSSYEQY
TRBV5-1	-	TRBJ1-1	9	ASSSGAEAF
TRBV30	TRBD1	TRBJ2-3	13	AWSVKGTATDTQY
TRBV7-9	TRBD2	TRBJ2-5	17	ASSFMTSPARRGGETQY
TRBV25-1	TRBD2	TRBJ2-5	15	ASSESGRVEYQETQY
TRBV20-1	-	TRBJ2-7	9	SASGMGGQY
TRBV5-1	TRBD2	TRBJ2-7	11	ASSERGSYEQY
TRBV7-9	TRBD1	TRBJ2-5	13	ASSFPTQGAKTQY
TRBV25-1	-	TRBJ2-2	12	ASSERRDTGELF
TRBV6-5	TRBD1	TRBJ2-7	10	ASSYKGAEQY
TRBV27	TRBD1	TRBJ1-2	16	ASSFTGTGVVGSYGYT
TRBV7-2	-	TRBJ1-2	14	ASSSATLGVGYGYT
TRBV29-1	TRBD2	TRBJ2-7	12	SVVGLAGGSEQY
TRBV12-5	TRBD1	TRBJ2-7	14	ASGTQWTGTSYEQY
TRBV6-1	-	TRBJ2-3	13	ASTTGLGSTDTQY
TRBV5-1	-	TRBJ1-2	13	ASSSKRTANYGYT
TRBV7-2	-	TRBJ2-7	12	ASSLNSGPYEQY
TRBV6-5	-	TRBJ1-2	12	ASSYSGVNYGYT
TRBV28	-	TRBJ1-2	13	ASSSTGPTNYGYT
TRBV18	TRBD2	TRBJ2-7	13	ASSPPAGASYEQY
TRBV2	TRBD2	TRBJ2-2	13	ASSVHGGDTGELF
TRBV27	TRBD1	TRBJ1-6	13	ASSTGQGTNSPLH
TRBV27	-	TRBJ1-6	11	ASSPLLDRALH
TRBV10-3	-	TRBJ2-1	14	AIVSSPSFSYNEQF
TRBV7-2	TRBD2	TRBJ2-3	15	ASSPPGLAGYTDTQY
TRBV30	-	TRBJ2-2	11	AWSVILGGELF
TRBV11-2	-	TRBJ2-5	11	ASSLDLGETQY
TRBV7-2	TRBD2	TRBJ2-3	15	ASSPPGLAGGTDTQY
TRBV6-1	-	TRBJ1-4	9	ASGLTEKLF
TRBV29-1	-	TRBJ2-7	12	SVRPWDKSYEQY
TRBV5-4	-	TRBJ2-3	11	ASSRRQTDTQY
TRBV7-2	-	TRBJ2-3	13	ASSLEVQSTDTQY